This T cell receptor beta chain is from a study of shared clonotypes between healthy human individuals. Turning to the study itself: Each donor had three CD4 naive, three CD4 memory, two CD8 naive and one CD8 memory plate.

CD8 cells regarded as naive lacked CD45RO, were positively chosen for CCR7, and omitted terminally differentiated effector memory CD45RA+ cells. Those who donated were healthy HIV-negative adults, with no recent acute infections or vaccinations reported. The CDR3 covers 14 residues. CDR1 and CDR2 from the germline V gene are SGDLS and YYNGEE. The ends lost 6 bases at V and 8 bases at J; junction bases unmatched: 5. In the authors' methods: Owing to the provision of junction-only sequences devoid of quality scores by immunoSEQ, filtering differed. Repertoires were generated with immunoSEQ multiplex PCR, while TCRdb's copy carries only in-frame clones and drops some. Clonal size and the V and J genes are those of that table, whereas D and trimming came from the DNA. The table records over 2 million clones, about 95% of them present only once.

The chain recombines TRBV9 with TRBJ2-2; 12 bases match TRBD1. The specimen sequenced was naive CD8+ T cells sorted from blood. The receptor comes from a man aged 18 to 35 in good health. The CDR3 loop reads CASTGQGATGELFF. DNA of the CDR3: TGTGCCAGCACGGGACAGGGGGCAACGGGGGAGCTGTTTTTT.